One and the same sample provided the 20 T cell receptor beta chains below, sequenced in a study of beta chain features in type 1 diabetes. What was sequenced were expressed TCRB transcripts, since all of the isolated RNA had been reverse transcribed. Measured with immunoSEQ multiplex PCR; TCRdb has only the in-frame clones, and not every one. Of about 290,000 clones listed, approximately 8% are singletons. Sequencing used central memory CD4+ T cells from blood. The receptors here all came from a young woman in good health.

In its sample, this clone was seen a few times. This chain joins TRBV5-1 and TRBJ1-1; no firm D call. Germline V gene lookup returns CDR1 SGHRS and CDR2 YFSETQ. Trimming removed 4 bases from V and 1 base from J, with 8 bases in between. This CDR3 contains 13 residues. The CDR3 here is CASSRDGNTEAFF. The CDR3 DNA is TGCGCCAGCAGCCGCGACGGGAACACTGAAGCTTTCTTT. Variable domain in full (rest from reference TRBV5-1 and TRBJ1-1): KAGVTQTPRYLIKTRGQQVTLSCSPISGHRSVSWYQQTPGQGLQFLFEYFSETQRNKGNFPGRFSGRQFSNSRSEMNVSTLELGDSALYLCASSRDGNTEAFFGQGTRLTVV.

This clone has only a few counts. The chain carries TRBV4-3 and TRBJ2-3; a possible D gene is TRBD2 (6 bases). V gave up 3 bases and J gave up 1 base, with 14 bases separating them. The length of the CDR3 is 16 residues. CDR1 and CDR2 from the germline V gene are LGHNA and YSLEER. The CDR3 here is CASSQITGGGTDTQYF. CDR3 DNA: TGCGCCAGCAGCCAGATTACCGGGGGAGGCACAGATACGCAGTATTTT.

This clone was observed a few times. The CDR3 DNA is TGTGCCAGCAGCCCAAAGGCCAGTGTTGAGCAGTTCTTC. Its translation is CASSPKASVEQFF. This sequence joins TRBV7-2 and TRBJ2-1; no clear D. The V end was cut by 5 bases, the J end by 9 bases, with 14 bases between. From germline, CDR1 is SGHTA and CDR2 FQGNSA. CDR3 size: 13 residues.

This clone has just a few counts. The chain couples TRBV18 to TRBJ2-3, with D possibly TRBD1 on 6 matching bases. The germline V gene encodes CDR1 KGHSH and CDR2 LQKENI. The CDR3 spans 14 residues. Trimming removed 6 bases at V and 4 bases at J, with 14 bases between. As DNA, the CDR3 is TGTGCCAGCTCTCAGGGGATAGGATCAGATACGCAGTATTTT. This encodes CASSQGIGSDTQYF.

The chain joins TRBV18 to TRBJ2-7, with 8 bases aligning to TRBD2. Germline CDR1 and CDR2: KGHSH and LQKENI. Germline trimming cut 6 bases from V and 4 bases from J; bases unmatched to any gene: 8. The CDR3 is made up of 14 amino acids. The CDR3 protein is CASSPTSGSYEQYV. The CDR3 DNA is TGTGCCAGCTCCCCCACTAGCGGTAGTTACGAGCAGTACGTC.

V and J are TRBV6-4 and TRBJ2-1; D is unclear. The CDR3 is 10 amino acids. In germline, CDR1 is MRHNA, CDR2 SNTAGT. Trimming took 7 bases from V and 9 from J, leaving 7 bases between them. The CDR3 sequence is CASTPGEQFF. CDR3 coding DNA: TGTGCCAGCACCCCTGGTGAGCAGTTCTTC.

This chain links TRBV4-3 with TRBJ2-5, with 10 positions matching TRBD2. The CDR3 sequence is 16 residues long. Germline CDR1 and CDR2: LGHNA and YSLEER. The trim removed 1 base at V and 2 bases at J, leaving 4 bases unmatched. CDR3 sequence (DNA): TGCGCCAGCAGCCAAGCCAGCGGGGGGGCACAAGAGACCCAGTACTTC. Its translation is CASSQASGGAQETQYF.

The chain uses TRBV7-2 and TRBJ2-2, with TRBD2 as a possible D gene (6 bases). With 4 bases removed from V and 6 bases from J, the gap between germline ends came to 9 bases. The CDR3 runs 13 residues. Germline CDR1 reads SGHTA; CDR2 reads FQGNSA. This CDR3 reads CASSSTGAGELFF. The CDR3 DNA reads TGTGCCAGCAGCTCCACGGGGGCCGGGGAGCTGTTTTTT.

This clone was picked up a small number of times. V usage is TRBV29-1 and J usage is TRBJ2-1, with no clear D. V lost 5 bases and J 1 base, leaving 9 bases between the germline ends. The CDR3 covers 13 residues. Looked up from germline, CDR1 is SQVTM and CDR2 is ANQGSEA. The CDR3 nucleotides are TGCAGCGTTCGAGCTAGATCCTACAATGAGCAGTTCTTC. Translating it yields CSVRARSYNEQFF.

This clone was seen only a few times. The rearrangement uses TRBV18 and TRBJ1-6; D is ambiguous. This CDR3 comprises 14 residues. Germline V gives CDR1 KGHSH, CDR2 LQKENI. The ends were cut back, 6 bases at V and 8 bases at J, with 14 bases in the middle. The CDR3 loop reads CASSPDGEYSPLHF. The CDR3 DNA reads TGTGCCAGCTCTCCGGACGGCGAGTATTCACCCCTCCACTTT.

This sequence joins TRBV30 and TRBJ1-1; possible D gene TRBD1, 6 bases. This CDR3 is 12 amino acids long. Trimming removed 2 bases from V and 3 bases from J, with 7 bases in between. The V gene's germline CDR1 is GTSNPN and CDR2 SVGIG (reference sequence). This CDR3 is CAWSTGYTEAFF. DNA of the CDR3: TGTGCCTGGAGTACAGGGTACACTGAAGCTTTCTTT.

This clone was counted only a few times. The chain couples TRBV27 to TRBJ2-7; D gene unclear. Deletions cut 5 bases from V and 3 bases from J, with 5 bases between. From germline, CDR1 is MNHEY and CDR2 SMNVEV (reference sequence). This CDR3 spans 11 amino acids. The DNA of the CDR3 is TGTGCCAGCAGTCCTTTCTACGAGCAGTACTTC. It yields the protein CASSPFYEQYF.

This clone was seen repeatedly, ten times or more. A read error may produce the germline difference seen at one junction end. The V call is TRBV5-4, the J call TRBJ1-2, with TRBD1 as a possible D gene (5 bases). Per germline, CDR1 SGHNT and CDR2 YYREEE (reference sequence). This CDR3 has 12 amino acids. CDR3 sequence reads: CASSLAAGRRFF. The CDR3 bases are TGTGCCAGCAGCTTGGCAGCAGGGAGGCGCTTCTTC.

CDR3: CASRGVGVSRDTQYF. CDR3 in DNA: TGTGCCAGCAGGGGGGTCGGGGTCTCACGGGATACGCAGTATTTT. The chain carries TRBV6-1 and TRBJ2-3; D may correspond to TRBD1 or TRBD2 (5 bases each). The CDR3 is 15 residues long. V shed 6 bases and J shed 6 bases, with 19 bases lying between them. Germline assignment: CDR1 MNHNS and CDR2 SASEGT.

There are many counts of this clone. Written as DNA, the CDR3 is TGTGCCAGCAGCAACCCCCGGGACAGGGGGCGGCAAGATACGCAGTATTTT. Translation gives CASSNPRDRGRQDTQYF. V gene TRBV11-2 combines with J gene TRBJ2-3, with 12 bases lining up with TRBD1. The length of the CDR3 is 17 residues. V gave up 5 bases and J gave up 5 bases; unmatched junction bases: 11. The germline CDR1 and CDR2 sequences are SGHAT and FQNNGV. Full variable domain (outside the CDR3, taken from reference TRBV11-2 and TRBJ2-3): EAGVAQSPRYKIIEKRQSVAFWCNPISGHATLYWYQQILGQGPKLLIQFQNNGVVDDSQLPKDRFSAERLKGVDSTLKIQPAKLEDSAVYLCASSNPRDRGRQDTQYFGPGTRLTVL.

The chain combines TRBV4-2 with TRBJ2-3; the D call may be TRBD1 or TRBD2 (6 bases each). The V and J ends lost 2 bases and 5 bases respectively, with 17 bases between them. The CDR3 totals 16 residues. Germline V gene data show CDR1 as LGHNA and CDR2 as YNFKEQ. DNA of the CDR3: TGTGCCAGCAGCCAATTCATGGGGGGCTCTGGAGATACGCAGTATTTT. It is translated as CASSQFMGGSGDTQYF.

The chain carries TRBV7-2 and TRBJ2-2, with 8 positions matching TRBD2. The V and J ends lost 5 bases and 4 bases, in that order; junction bases with no gene match: 15. Germline CDR1 SGHTA, CDR2 FQGNSA. This CDR3 region has 18 residues. CDR3 DNA: TGTGCCAGCAGCCCGTCGGCGTCGGGCGGGGGGTCCACCGGGGAGCTGTTTTTT. Translating it yields CASSPSASGGGSTGELFF.

The CDR3 here is CASSHPKQGFAAFF. CDR3 DNA: TGTGCCAGCAGCCATCCGAAACAGGGTTTCGCGGCTTTCTTT. This rearrangement joins TRBV5-4 to TRBJ1-1; maybe TRBD1 (6 bases). The V end lost 4 bases, the J end lost 11 bases, and 21 bases lay between the germline ends. Germline CDR1 and CDR2: SGHNT and YYREEE (reference sequence). This CDR3 is 14 amino acids long.

The chain joins TRBV6-5 to TRBJ1-4, with a weak D call TRBD1 (6 bases). This CDR3 is 12 amino acids long. Germline-derived CDR1 and CDR2 are MNHEY and SVGAGI. V was trimmed by 7 bases and J by 6 bases, leaving 9 bases between them. In nucleotides, the CDR3 is TGTGCCAGCAAGGGGGGCCATGAAAAACTGTTTTTT. Its protein is CASKGGHEKLFF.

This clone occurred a few times. The chain has TRBV27 and TRBJ2-3; maybe TRBD1 (5 bases). The CDR3 has 15 residues. Germline CDR1 reads MNHEY; CDR2 reads SMNVEV (reference sequence). V was trimmed by 6 bases and J by 4 bases, leaving 17 bases between them. CDR3 loop: CASSPSRVGPDTQYF. The CDR3 DNA follows: TGTGCCAGCAGCCCTTCCAGGGTGGGCCCAGATACGCAGTATTTT.